The 19 T cell receptor beta chains below all came from one sample that was sequenced in a study of T cells in Graves' hyperthyroidism and ophthalmopathy. The source material, RNA transcripts, was used to amplify TCR beta CDR3 regions. TCR CDR3 underwent first-round RT-PCR with the HTBI primer set. TCRdb called the multiplex PCR reads again in MiXCR, with one record for every CDR3 protein. The repertoire holds hundreds of thousands of distinct CDR3 sequences, with roughly 46% as singletons. Sequenced input: peripheral blood or thyroid tissue (not recorded which). The receptors derive from a woman in her late teens or twenties with Graves' hyperthyroidism.

There are many counts of this clonotype. The rearrangement uses TRBV7-3 and TRBJ1-6; D is unresolved. Germline-derived CDR1 and CDR2 are SGHTA and FQGTGA. The CDR3 length is 13 residues. V lost 2 bases to trimming and J lost 11 bases, with 10 bases between them. Here the CDR3 reads CASSLQGGTPLHF. DNA for the CDR3: TGTGCCAGCAGCTTACAAGGAGGCACACCCCTCCACTTT.

The V and J genes are TRBV7-9 and TRBJ2-5; TRBD1 aligns across 9 bases. V trimming: 9 bases; J trimming: 2 bases; junction bases outside the gene matches: 7. CDR3 length: 14 residues. CDR1 and CDR2 (germline): SEHNR, FQNEAQ (reference sequence). CDR3 coding DNA: TGTGCCAGTACGGACAGGGGAAAACAAGAGACCCAGTACTTC. It specifies CASTDRGKQETQYF.

This clonotype was counted between two and nine times. V and J are TRBV9 and TRBJ1-1; D remains ambiguous. Germline V CDR1 and CDR2: SGDLS, YYNGEE. V was trimmed by 0 bases and J by 6 bases, leaving 9 bases between them. The CDR3 has 13 amino acids. The CDR3 DNA reads as TGTGCCAGCAGCGTAGTGGATGGGGCTGAAGCTTTCTTT. Its protein is CASSVVDGAEAFF. Drawing the rest from reference TRBV9 and TRBJ1-1, the complete variable domain is DSGVTQTPKHLITATGQRVTLRCSPRSGDLSVYWYQQSLDQGLQFLIQYYNGEERAKGNILERFSAQQFPDLHSELNLSSLELGDSALYFCASSVVDGAEAFFGQGTRLTVV.

There are a few counts of this clonotype. The DNA for the CDR3 is TGTGCCAGCAGCCCACACTCGGACAGCCTTACAGAGCAGTACTTC. Encoded protein: CASSPHSDSLTEQYF. The chain links TRBV7-2 to TRBJ2-7; tentative D call: TRBD1 (6 bases). The CDR3 extends over 15 amino acids. From germline, CDR1 is SGHTA and CDR2 FQGNSA. Trimming stripped 5 bases from V and 7 bases from J, with 21 bases between.

The chain has TRBV12-3 or TRBV12-4 and TRBJ2-7, with D tentatively TRBD2 (6 bases). V lost 1 base, J lost 5 bases, and 15 bases lay in between. The CDR3 sequence is 15 residues long. CDR3 coding DNA: TGTGCCAGCAGTTTAGGACTAGAGGATGCGGACGAGCAGTACTTC. Encoded protein: CASSLGLEDADEQYF.

This clonotype was detected many times. CDR3 nucleotides: TGTGCCAGCAGCCGGGACAGCCTGAACACTGAAGCTTTCTTT. It encodes CASSRDSLNTEAFF. The J gene is TRBJ1-1, the V gene TRBV7-8; 7 positions agree with TRBD1. With V trimmed by 5 bases and J by 0 bases, 3 bases remained unmatched. In germline, CDR1 is SGHVS, CDR2 FQNEAQ. The CDR3 is 14 residues long.

This clonotype was seen more than once but under ten times. The chain employs TRBV5-5 and TRBJ2-7; D remains unclear. This CDR3 comprises 14 residues. V lost 0 bases and J lost 5, with 12 bases in between. Germline V gives CDR1 SGHKS, CDR2 YYEKEE (reference sequence). CDR3 sequence reads: CASSLGAGIHEQYF. For the CDR3, the DNA is TGTGCCAGCAGCTTGGGGGCAGGTATCCACGAGCAGTACTTC. The whole variable domain, filled in from reference TRBV5-5 and TRBJ2-7, reads DAGVTQSPTHLIKTRGQQVTLRCSPISGHKSVSWYQQVLGQGPQFIFQYYEKEERGRGNFPDRFSARQFPNYSSELNVNALLLGDSALYLCASSLGAGIHEQYFGPGTRLTVT.

CDR3 in amino acids: CASSLQFGTGWTETQYF. The CDR3 region has the DNA TGTGCCAGCAGCTTGCAATTCGGGACAGGGTGGACGGAGACCCAGTACTTC. The V and J genes are TRBV9 and TRBJ2-5; 9 bases fit TRBD1. The CDR3 sequence is 17 residues long. J gave up 5 bases and V 4 bases, and 15 bases lay outside the gene matches. Looked up from germline, CDR1 is SGDLS and CDR2 is YYNGEE.

This clonotype appeared a few times. The CDR3: CATKTTGTAAGNTIYF. Written as DNA, the CDR3 is TGTGCCACCAAGACGACCGGGACAGCGGCTGGAAACACCATATATTTT. The V gene is TRBV15, the J gene TRBJ1-3; 7 nucleotides line up with TRBD1. V was clipped by 7 bases and J by 2 bases; unmatched bases: 11. In germline, CDR1 is LNHNV, CDR2 YYDKDF (reference sequence). This CDR3 spans 16 amino acids.

This clonotype was recorded only once. The chain couples TRBV24-1 to TRBJ1-1; D is unresolved. Germline V gives CDR1 KGHDR, CDR2 SFDVKD. CDR3 length: 11 residues. Deletions cut 10 bases from V and 4 bases from J, with 9 bases between. The CDR3 loop reads CATLRGTEAFF. CDR3 nucleotide sequence: TGTGCCACACTACGGGGCACTGAAGCTTTCTTT.

On this clonotype itself: This could be a read error, since a much larger clone is one nucleotide away. This rearrangement joins TRBV2 to TRBJ2-7; D may be TRBD1 (6 bases). The CDR3 spans 14 residues. Germline CDR1 is SNHLY and CDR2 is FYNNEI. Trimming removed 5 bases from V and 2 bases from J, with 13 bases in between. In nucleotides, the CDR3 is TGTGCCAGCAGTCGAAGGACAGCCACCTACGAGCAGTACTTC. Its translation: CASSRRTATYEQYF.

J is TRBJ1-6 and V is TRBV25-1, with a tentative D call TRBD1 (6 bases). V gave up 4 bases and J gave up 3 bases, with 19 bases separating them. Germline V CDR1 and CDR2: MGHDK, SYGVNS. The length of the CDR3 is 18 residues. The CDR3 here is CASSARFRGQSYNSPLHF. In nucleotides, the CDR3 is TGTGCCAGCAGTGCTAGGTTCCGGGGGCAGAGCTATAATTCACCCCTCCACTTT.

The chain is built from TRBV25-1 and TRBJ1-2; 7 bases match TRBD1. V gave up 1 base and J gave up 0 bases; unmatched junction bases: 2. The CDR3 is 15 amino acids. In germline, CDR1 is MGHDK, CDR2 SYGVNS. The CDR3, as DNA: TGTGCCAGCAGTGAATTTGGACAGGCTAACTATGGCTACACCTTC. Its protein product is CASSEFGQANYGYTF.

This clonotype was recorded a few times. The rearrangement joins TRBV15 to TRBJ1-2, with D maybe TRBD1 (6 bases). The CDR3 extends over 13 amino acids. Looked up from germline, CDR1 is LNHNV and CDR2 is YYDKDF (reference sequence). Trimming cost V 1 base and J 12 bases, with 15 bases left between them. Here the CDR3 reads CATSRGQGPGNTF. CDR3 in DNA: TGTGCCACCAGCAGAGGGCAGGGGCCTGGAAACACCTTC.

The genes are TRBV20-1 and TRBJ2-3, with a possible D match to TRBD2 (5 bases). V lost 0 bases and J 5 bases, leaving 12 bases between the germline ends. Germline V gene data show CDR1 as DFQATT and CDR2 as SNEGSKA (reference sequence). CDR3 length: 14 residues. In nucleotides, the CDR3 is TGCAGTGCTAGAGAGGTGGGAGCGATAGATACGCAGTATTTT. Amino acids: CSAREVGAIDTQYF.

Of note for this clonotype: Compared with germline, one end of the junction differs, possibly owing to a read error. The rearrangement uses TRBV11-2 and TRBJ2-5; either TRBD1 or TRBD2 may supply D (5 bases each). Per the germline V gene, CDR1 is SGHAT and CDR2 is FQNNGV. The CDR3 has 14 residues. CDR3 sequence reads: CASSLDYSRDAQYF. For the CDR3, the DNA is TGTGCCAGCAGCCTAGACTATTCGAGGGACGCCCAGTACTTC.

This clonotype was observed a handful of times. The CDR3 loop is CSARDYGSSTYEQYF. The CDR3 DNA reads as TGCAGTGCTAGAGATTACGGGAGCTCAACCTACGAGCAGTACTTC. The chain employs TRBV20-1 and TRBJ2-7, with D tentatively TRBD2 (6 bases). V lost 0 bases and J lost 2, with 14 bases in between. The CDR3 length is 15 residues. Looked up from germline, CDR1 is DFQATT and CDR2 is SNEGSKA (reference sequence).

The CDR3: CASSGGHGPYGYTF. CDR3 in DNA: TGTGCCAGCAGCGGGGGACACGGACCCTATGGCTACACCTTC. The V and J genes are TRBV11-2 and TRBJ1-2, with D possibly TRBD1 on 6 matching bases. CDR1 and CDR2 (germline): SGHAT, FQNNGV. The V end was cut by 5 bases, the J end by 4 bases, with 14 bases between. The length of the CDR3 is 14 residues.

The chain combines TRBV20-1 with TRBJ1-4; D is perhaps TRBD1 (5 bases). Trimming took off 1 base at V and 7 bases at J, with 10 bases between the two ends. In germline, CDR1 is DFQATT, CDR2 SNEGSKA (reference sequence). The CDR3 runs 13 residues. In nucleotides, the CDR3 is TGCAGTGCTAGAGCCGCAGGGACTGAAAAACTGTTTTTT. Protein product: CSARAAGTEKLFF.